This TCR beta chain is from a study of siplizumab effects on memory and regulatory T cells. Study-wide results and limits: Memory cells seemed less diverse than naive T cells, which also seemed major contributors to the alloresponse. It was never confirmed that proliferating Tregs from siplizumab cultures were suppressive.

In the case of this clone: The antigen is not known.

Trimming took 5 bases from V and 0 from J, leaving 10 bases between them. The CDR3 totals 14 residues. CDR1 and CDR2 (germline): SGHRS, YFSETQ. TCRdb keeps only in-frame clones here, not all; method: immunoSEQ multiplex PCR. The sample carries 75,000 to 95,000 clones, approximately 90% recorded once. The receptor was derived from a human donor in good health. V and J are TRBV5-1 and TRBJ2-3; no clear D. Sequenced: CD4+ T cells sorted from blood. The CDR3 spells CASRPQSSTDTQYF. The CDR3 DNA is TGCGCCAGCAGGCCCCAATCTAGCACAGATACGCAGTATTTT.